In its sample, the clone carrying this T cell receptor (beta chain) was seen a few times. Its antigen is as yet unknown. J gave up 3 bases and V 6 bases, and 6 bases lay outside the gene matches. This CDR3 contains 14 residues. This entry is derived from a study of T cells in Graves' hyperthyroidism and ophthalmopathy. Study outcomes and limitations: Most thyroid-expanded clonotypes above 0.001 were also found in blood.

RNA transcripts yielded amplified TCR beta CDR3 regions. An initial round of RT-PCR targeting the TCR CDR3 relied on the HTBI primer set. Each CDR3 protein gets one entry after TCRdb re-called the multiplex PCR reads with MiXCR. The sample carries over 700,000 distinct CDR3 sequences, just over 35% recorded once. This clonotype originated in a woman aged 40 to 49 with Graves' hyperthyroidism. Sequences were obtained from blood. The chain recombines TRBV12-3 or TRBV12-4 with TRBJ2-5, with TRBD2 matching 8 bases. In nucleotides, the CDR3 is TGTGCCAGCAGAAGCTCCGGGGGGGAAGAGACCCAGTACTTC. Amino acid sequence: CASRSSGGEETQYF.